The present T cell receptor beta chain was sequenced within a study of T cell repertoires in cytomegalovirus infection. Across the whole study: Recently identified HLA-C-restricted CMV epitopes were among the peptides used. CMV infection plus the matching HLA type was flagged by public TCR beta signatures.

TCRdb itself ran the reads through MiXCR, one entry per CDR3 protein. The repertoire holds about 55,000 distinct CDR3 sequences, roughly 20% seen once, with under 75% in the top ten. The germline CDR1 and CDR2 sequences are SEHNR and FQNEAQ (reference sequence). Trimming cost V 4 bases and J 6 bases, with 14 bases left between them. The CDR3 is 14 residues long. Of note for this clonotype: The antigen remains unidentified.

Study-wide points: Cumulative public TCR beta family frequency identified carriers of CMV plus the relevant HLA. CMV-specific TCR beta clonotypes restricted by HLA-C dominated the ex vivo response.

This receptor was taken from a human donor in good health (CMV status not recorded). Some clones in this sample may be carry-over from other donors' samples. This specimen was CD8+ T cells from cultured PBMCs, taken from culture after CMV antigen stimulation. The rearrangement uses TRBV7-9 and TRBJ2-3; D ambiguous. The CDR3 here is CASSSGFEMDTQYF. CDR3 in DNA: TGTGCCAGCAGCTCCGGGTTCGAGATGGATACGCAGTATTTT.